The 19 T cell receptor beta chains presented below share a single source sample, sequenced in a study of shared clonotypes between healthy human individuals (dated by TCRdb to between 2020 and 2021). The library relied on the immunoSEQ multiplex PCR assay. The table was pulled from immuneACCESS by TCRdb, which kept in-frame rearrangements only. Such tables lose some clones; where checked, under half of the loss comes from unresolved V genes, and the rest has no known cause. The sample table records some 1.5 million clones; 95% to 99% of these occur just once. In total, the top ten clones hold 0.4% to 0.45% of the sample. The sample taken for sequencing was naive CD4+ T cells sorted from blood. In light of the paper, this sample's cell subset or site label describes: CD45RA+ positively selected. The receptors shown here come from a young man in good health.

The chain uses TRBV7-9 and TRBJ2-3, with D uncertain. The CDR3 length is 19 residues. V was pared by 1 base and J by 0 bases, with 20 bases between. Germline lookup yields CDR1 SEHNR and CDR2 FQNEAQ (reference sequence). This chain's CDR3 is CASSLDWVFAVDSTDTQYF. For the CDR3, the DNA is TGTGCCAGCAGCTTAGACTGGGTTTTCGCCGTGGATAGCACAGATACGCAGTATTTT.

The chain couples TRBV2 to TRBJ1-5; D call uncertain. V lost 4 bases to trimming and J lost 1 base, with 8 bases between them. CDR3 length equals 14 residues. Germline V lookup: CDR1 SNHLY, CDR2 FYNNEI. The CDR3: CASSGTRSNQPQHF. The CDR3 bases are TGTGCCAGCAGTGGGACTAGGAGCAATCAGCCCCAGCATTTT.

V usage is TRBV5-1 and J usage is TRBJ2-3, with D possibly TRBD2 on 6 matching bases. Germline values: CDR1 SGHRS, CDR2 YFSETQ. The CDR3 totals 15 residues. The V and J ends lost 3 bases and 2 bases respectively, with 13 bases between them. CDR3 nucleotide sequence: TGCGCCAGCAGCTCGAGACTAGGGGACACAGATACGCAGTATTTT. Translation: CASSSRLGDTDTQYF.

The CDR3 reads CASSLVAGTGDMSNQPQHF. CDR3 in DNA: TGTGCCAGCAGCTTAGTAGCCGGGACAGGGGACATGTCGAATCAGCCCCAGCATTTT. The chain couples TRBV7-8 to TRBJ1-5; 10 bases agree with TRBD1. Germline V lookup: CDR1 SGHVS, CDR2 FQNEAQ. V shed 1 base and J 4 bases; nucleotides not matched to a gene: 13. The CDR3 sequence is 19 residues long.

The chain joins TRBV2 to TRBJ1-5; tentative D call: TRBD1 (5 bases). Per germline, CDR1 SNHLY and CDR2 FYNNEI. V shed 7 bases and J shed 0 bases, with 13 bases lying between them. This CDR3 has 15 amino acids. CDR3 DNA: TGTGCCAGCATAGGGGAAACGGGTAGCAATCAGCCCCAGCATTTT. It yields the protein CASIGETGSNQPQHF.

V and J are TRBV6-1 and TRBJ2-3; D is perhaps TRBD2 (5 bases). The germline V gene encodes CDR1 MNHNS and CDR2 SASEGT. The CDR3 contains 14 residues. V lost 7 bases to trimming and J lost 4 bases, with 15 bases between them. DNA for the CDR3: TGTGCCAGCACCCGCCGGGGTTTAGCAGATACGCAGTATTTT. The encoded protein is CASTRRGLADTQYF.

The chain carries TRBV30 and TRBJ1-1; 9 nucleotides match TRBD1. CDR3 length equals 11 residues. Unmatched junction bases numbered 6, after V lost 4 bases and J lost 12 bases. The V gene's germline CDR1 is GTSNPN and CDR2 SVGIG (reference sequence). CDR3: CAWNAGTGTFF. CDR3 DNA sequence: TGTGCCTGGAACGCCGGGACAGGGACTTTCTTT.

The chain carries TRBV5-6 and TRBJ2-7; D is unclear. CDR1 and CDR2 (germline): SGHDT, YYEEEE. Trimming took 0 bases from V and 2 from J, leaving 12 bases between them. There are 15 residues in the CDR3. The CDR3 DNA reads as TGTGCCAGCAGCTTGGAGGGTGGGATCACCTACGAGCAGTACTTC. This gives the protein CASSLEGGITYEQYF.

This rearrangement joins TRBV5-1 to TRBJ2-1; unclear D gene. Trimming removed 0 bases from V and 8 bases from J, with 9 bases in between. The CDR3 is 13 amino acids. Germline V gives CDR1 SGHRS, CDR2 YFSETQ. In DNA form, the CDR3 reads TGCGCCAGCAGCTTGGCGGACCGGGATGAGCAGTTCTTC. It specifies CASSLADRDEQFF.

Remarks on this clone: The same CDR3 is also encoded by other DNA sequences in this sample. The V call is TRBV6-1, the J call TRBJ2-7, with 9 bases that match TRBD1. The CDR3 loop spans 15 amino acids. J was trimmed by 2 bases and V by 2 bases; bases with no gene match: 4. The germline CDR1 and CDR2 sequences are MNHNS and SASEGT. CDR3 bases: TGTGCCAGCAGTGAAACCGGGACAGGGACCTACGAGCAGTACTTC. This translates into CASSETGTGTYEQYF.

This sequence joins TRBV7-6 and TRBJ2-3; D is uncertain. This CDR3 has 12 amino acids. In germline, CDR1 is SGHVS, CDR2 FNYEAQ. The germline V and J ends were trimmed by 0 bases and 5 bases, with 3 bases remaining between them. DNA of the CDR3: TGTGCCAGCAGCTTAGCCTTAGATACGCAGTATTTT. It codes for CASSLALDTQYF.

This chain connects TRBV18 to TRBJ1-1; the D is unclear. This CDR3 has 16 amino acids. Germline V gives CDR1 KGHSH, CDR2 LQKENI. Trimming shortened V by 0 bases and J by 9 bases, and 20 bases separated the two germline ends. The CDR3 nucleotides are TGTGCCAGCTCACCACCAGGCGGGGAAAGGTCGTCTAAAGCTTTCTTT. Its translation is CASSPPGGERSSKAFF.

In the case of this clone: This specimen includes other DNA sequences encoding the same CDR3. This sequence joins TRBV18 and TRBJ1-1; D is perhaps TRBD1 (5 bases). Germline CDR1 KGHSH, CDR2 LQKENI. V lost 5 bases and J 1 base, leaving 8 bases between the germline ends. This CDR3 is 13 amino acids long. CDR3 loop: CASSTDRNTEAFF. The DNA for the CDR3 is TGTGCCAGCTCAACAGACAGGAACACTGAAGCTTTCTTT.

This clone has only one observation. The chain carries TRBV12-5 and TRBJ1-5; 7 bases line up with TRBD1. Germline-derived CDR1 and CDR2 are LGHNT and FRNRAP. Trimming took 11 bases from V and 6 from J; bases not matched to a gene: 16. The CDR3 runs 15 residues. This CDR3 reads CACLRVTGAGQPQHF. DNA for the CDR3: TGTGCTTGCCTTAGGGTCACAGGGGCAGGTCAGCCCCAGCATTTT.

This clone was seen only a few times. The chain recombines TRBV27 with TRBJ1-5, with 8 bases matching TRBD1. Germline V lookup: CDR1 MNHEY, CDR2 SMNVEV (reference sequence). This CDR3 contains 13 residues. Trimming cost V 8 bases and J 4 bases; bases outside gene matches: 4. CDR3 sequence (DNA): TGTGCCAGCGGGAACAGGGGGAATCAGCCCCAGCATTTT. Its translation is CASGNRGNQPQHF.

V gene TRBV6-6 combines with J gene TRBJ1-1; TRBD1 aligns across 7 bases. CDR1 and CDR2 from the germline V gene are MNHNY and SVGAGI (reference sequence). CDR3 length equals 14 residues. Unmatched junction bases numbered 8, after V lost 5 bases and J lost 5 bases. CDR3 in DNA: TGTGCCAGCAGTACGACAGGGCGGGGAACTGAAGCTTTCTTT. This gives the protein CASSTTGRGTEAFF.

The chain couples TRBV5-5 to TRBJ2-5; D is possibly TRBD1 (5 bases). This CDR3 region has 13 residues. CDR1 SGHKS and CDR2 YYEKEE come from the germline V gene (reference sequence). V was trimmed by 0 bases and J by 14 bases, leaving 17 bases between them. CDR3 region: CASSLAAVGHHYF. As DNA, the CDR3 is TGTGCCAGCAGCTTGGCGGCTGTTGGACATCATTACTTC. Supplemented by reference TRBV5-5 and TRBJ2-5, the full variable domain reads DAGVTQSPTHLIKTRGQQVTLRCSPISGHKSVSWYQQVLGQGPQFIFQYYEKEERGRGNFPDRFSARQFPNYSSELNVNALLLGDSALYLCASSLAAVGHHYFGPGTRLLVL.

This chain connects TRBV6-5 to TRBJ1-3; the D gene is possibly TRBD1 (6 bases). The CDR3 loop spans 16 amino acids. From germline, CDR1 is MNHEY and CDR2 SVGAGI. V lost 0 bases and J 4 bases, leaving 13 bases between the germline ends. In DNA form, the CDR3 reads TGTGCCAGCAGTTACTCCCGGGGGGCGCGAGGAAACACCATATATTTT. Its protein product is CASSYSRGARGNTIYF.

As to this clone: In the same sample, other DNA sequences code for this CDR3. The CDR3 DNA follows: TGTGCCAGCAGCTTGGCAGGGTCTAGTGGAAACACCATATATTTT. Translated: CASSLAGSSGNTIYF. V is TRBV5-4 and J is TRBJ1-3, with D perhaps TRBD1 (5 bases). The length of the CDR3 is 15 residues. The V end lost 0 bases, the J end lost 3 bases, and 10 bases lay between the germline ends. Germline V lookup: CDR1 SGHNT, CDR2 YYREEE (reference sequence).